This T cell receptor beta chain was sequenced for a study of blood T cells in healthy people across ages (dated by TCRdb to the mid-2010s). With regard to the full study: In model experiments, roughly one uniquely barcoded TCR beta cDNA molecule per two T cells was captured by template switching. To track age-related changes in TCR beta repertoire diversity, the study relied on deep sequencing normalized with unique cDNA molecular identifiers. To avoid experimental bias, donors of different ages were randomly spread across the sequencing lanes. Using the same blood draw, the study looked at two additional independent replicas of 1 million unique cDNA reads for two donors, one aged 18 to 30 and the other aged 80 or older. Four age groups were formed from the donors: young (average approximately 16 years), middle-aged (approximately 40), aged (around 62) and long-lived (around 82).

The sample holds many counts of this clonotype. What this receptor recognizes is not known. Within one base of it there is no much larger clone, and no base qualities were kept. What the research found in general, with its limitations: Donor CMV infection status was unknown, potentially confounding age-related changes in expanded clonotypes. Since profiling was done on bulk unsorted PBMCs, naive and antigen-experienced compartments could not be conclusively compared. Estimates of total diversity based on one million sequenced T cells were considered lower bounds and underestimates. Observed TCR beta diversity per million T cells fell roughly linearly with age, and a significant reduction was already apparent by age roughly 40. Compared with the aged group, the long-lived group had more naive CD4+ T cells, fewer expanded clones and increased TCR diversity, suggesting age selection. A strong correlation was found between observed TCR beta diversity and the percentage of naive T cells measured by flow cytometry.

The library was built by means of 5' RACE. Reads for this sample came from an Illumina HiSeq 2500. A second PCR of roughly 7 to 11 cycles was performed with a sample-barcoded 5' primer and a J-beta primer mix. A template-switch 5' adaptor carrying 12 random nucleotides introduced a unique molecular identifier onto each TCR beta cDNA molecule. Each sample yielded at least 2.5 million CDR3-containing paired-end reads. The Mint cDNA synthesis kit, primed by a TRBC-specific oligonucleotide, was used to synthesize first-strand cDNA from all RNA. After uracil-DNA glycosylase treatment, a first 18-cycle PCR used universal primers M1SS and BC2_uni_R on all cDNA. Regarding the original processing steps: For normalization, 1 million high-quality reads, each with a distinct molecular identifier, were randomly selected from each sample. Reads with shared molecular identifiers were discarded instead of being binned into consensus sequences. MiTCR, with a Q25 quality threshold and the strictest error-elimination algorithm, was used for CDR3 identification, clonotype clustering and error correction. Lower-bound total TCR beta diversity was estimated with a nonparametric unseen species model using Euler transformation. TCRdb reworked the public reads: Q25 trimming with fastp, MiXCR clone assembly, productive beta chains retained. Rows matching on CDR3 protein sequence are summarized as one entry with the most common DNA and genes. TCRdb's processing, not the study's, gives the V and J calls here. The sample table lists about 1.6 million distinct CDR3 sequences, approximately 32% of them with a count of one. The ten largest clonotypes hold around 11% of the sample.

The germline V gene gives CDR1 as SGHTA and CDR2 as FQGTGA. Taken from cysteine to phenylalanine, the CDR3 has 18 residues. CDR3 DNA only is kept here, 54 bases in frame from base 1. The V end loses 1 base and the J end loses 0 bases, and a stretch of 16 bases separates them. Donors were a few dozen systemically healthy Caucasian individuals from Russia aged roughly 6 to 90 years. About 9.1 milliliters of peripheral blood were collected from each donor into EDTA-treated Vacutainer tubes. PBMCs were isolated by Ficoll-Paque density-gradient centrifugation, with at least 6 million obtained per sample. Total RNA was extracted from PBMCs with Trizol reagent, with at least 6 micrograms obtained per sample. For every donor, an aliquot of PBMCs went through flow cytometry to measure the percentages of naive CD45RAhigh/CD27high T cells.

This clonotype was obtained from a woman aged 25 to 45 in good health. Sequenced: blood. The chain is made from TRBV7-3 and TRBJ2-1; a tentative D match to TRBD2 spans 5 bases. The nucleotide sequence reads TGTGCCAGCAGCTTAAGAGCGCTAGCCTTTAGCTCCTACAATGAGCAGTTCTTC. Its translation is CASSLRALAFSSYNEQFF.